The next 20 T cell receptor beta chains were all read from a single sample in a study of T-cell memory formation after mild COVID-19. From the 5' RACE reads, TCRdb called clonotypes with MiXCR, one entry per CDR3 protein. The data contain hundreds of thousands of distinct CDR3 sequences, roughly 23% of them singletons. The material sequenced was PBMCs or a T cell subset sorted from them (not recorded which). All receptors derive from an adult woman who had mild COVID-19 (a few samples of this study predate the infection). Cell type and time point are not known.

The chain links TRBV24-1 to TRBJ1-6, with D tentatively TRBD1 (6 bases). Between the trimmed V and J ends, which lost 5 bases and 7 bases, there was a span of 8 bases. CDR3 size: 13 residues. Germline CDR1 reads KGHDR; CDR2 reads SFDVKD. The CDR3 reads CATSVTGNSPLHF. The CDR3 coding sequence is TGTGCCACCAGTGTTACAGGGAATTCACCCCTCCACTTT.

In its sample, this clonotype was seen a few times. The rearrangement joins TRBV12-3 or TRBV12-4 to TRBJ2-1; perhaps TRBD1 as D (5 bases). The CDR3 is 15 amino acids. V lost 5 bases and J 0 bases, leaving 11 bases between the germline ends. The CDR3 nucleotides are TGTGCCAGCAGTACGACAGAGAGCTCCTACAATGAGCAGTTCTTC. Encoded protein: CASSTTESSYNEQFF.

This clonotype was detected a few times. The chain's CDR3 is CAWGVGTYQPQHF. CDR3 coding DNA: TGTGCCTGGGGGGTCGGGACTTATCAGCCCCAGCATTTT. The chain employs TRBV30 and TRBJ1-5; D possibly corresponds to TRBD1 (5 bases). The germline gives CDR1 GTSNPN, CDR2 SVGIG (reference sequence). V was pared by 5 bases and J by 5 bases, with 13 bases between. This CDR3 contains 13 residues.

The CDR3 DNA reads as TGTGCCAGCAGCTTGGCGGCGTCTGCAGCTTTCTTT. Its protein is CASSLAASAAFF. The genes are TRBV5-6 and TRBJ1-1; D remains ambiguous. V lost 0 bases and J lost 10, with 10 bases in between. The CDR3 loop spans 12 amino acids. Germline CDR1 and CDR2: SGHDT and YYEEEE.

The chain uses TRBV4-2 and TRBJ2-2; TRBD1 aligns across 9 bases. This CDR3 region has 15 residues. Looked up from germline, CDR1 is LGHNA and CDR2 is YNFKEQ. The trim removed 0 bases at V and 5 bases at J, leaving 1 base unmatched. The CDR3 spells CASSQEGTGTGELFF. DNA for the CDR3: TGTGCCAGCAGCCAAGAGGGGACAGGGACCGGGGAGCTGTTTTTT.

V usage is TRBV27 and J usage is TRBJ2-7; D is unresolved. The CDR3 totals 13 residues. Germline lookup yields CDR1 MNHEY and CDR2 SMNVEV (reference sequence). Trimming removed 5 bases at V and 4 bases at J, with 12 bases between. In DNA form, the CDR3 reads TGTGCCAGCAGTCCAGCGAACAAGTACGAGCAGTACTTC. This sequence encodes CASSPANKYEQYF.

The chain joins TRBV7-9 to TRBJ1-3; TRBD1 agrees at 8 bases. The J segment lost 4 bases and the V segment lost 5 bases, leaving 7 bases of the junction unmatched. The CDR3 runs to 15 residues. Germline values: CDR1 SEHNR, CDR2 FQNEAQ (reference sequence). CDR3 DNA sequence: TGTGCCAGCAGCGCGGACAGGGCTGGAGGAAACACCATATATTTT. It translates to CASSADRAGGNTIYF.

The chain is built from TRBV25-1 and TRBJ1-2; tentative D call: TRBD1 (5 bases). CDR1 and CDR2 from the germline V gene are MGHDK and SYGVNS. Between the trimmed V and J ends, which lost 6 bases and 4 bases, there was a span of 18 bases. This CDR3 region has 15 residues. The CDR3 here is CASSQSRTRAYGYTF. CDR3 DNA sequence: TGTGCCAGCAGCCAGTCCCGGACCAGGGCCTATGGCTACACCTTC.

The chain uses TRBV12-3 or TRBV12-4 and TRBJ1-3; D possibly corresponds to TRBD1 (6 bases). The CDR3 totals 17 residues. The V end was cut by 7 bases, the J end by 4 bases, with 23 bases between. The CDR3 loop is CASTTGVTGHFGNTIYF. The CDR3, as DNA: TGTGCCAGCACCACCGGGGTGACAGGACACTTCGGAAACACCATATATTTT.

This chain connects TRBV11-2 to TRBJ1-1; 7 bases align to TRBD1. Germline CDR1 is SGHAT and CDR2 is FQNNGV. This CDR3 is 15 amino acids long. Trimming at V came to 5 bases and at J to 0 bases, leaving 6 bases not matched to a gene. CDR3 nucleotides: TGTGCCAGCAGCGGCCGGGACAGCCTGAACACTGAAGCTTTCTTT. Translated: CASSGRDSLNTEAFF.

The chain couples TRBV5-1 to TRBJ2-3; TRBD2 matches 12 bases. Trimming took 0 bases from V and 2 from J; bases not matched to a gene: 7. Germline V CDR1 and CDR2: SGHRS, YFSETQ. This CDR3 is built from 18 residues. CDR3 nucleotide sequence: TGCGCCAGCAGCTTGGGCCAACTAGCGGGGGGCCTCACAGATACGCAGTATTTT. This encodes CASSLGQLAGGLTDTQYF.

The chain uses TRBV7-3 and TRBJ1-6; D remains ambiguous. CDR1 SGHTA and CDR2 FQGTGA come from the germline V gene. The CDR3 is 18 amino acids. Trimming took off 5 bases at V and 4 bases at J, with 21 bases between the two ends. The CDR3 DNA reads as TGTGCCAGCAGCCCCCCCTCCCGCCGGGCCTTTTATAATTCACCCCTCCACTTT. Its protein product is CASSPPSRRAFYNSPLHF.

CDR3 residues: CASSVEYRTSEQYF. CDR3 bases: TGTGCCAGCAGCGTAGAATATAGGACATCCGAGCAGTACTTC. The chain has TRBV9 and TRBJ2-7, with D maybe TRBD1 (5 bases). The germline V gene has CDR1 SGDLS and CDR2 YYNGEE. The CDR3 has 14 amino acids. Trimming removed 0 bases from V and 6 bases from J, with 13 bases in between.

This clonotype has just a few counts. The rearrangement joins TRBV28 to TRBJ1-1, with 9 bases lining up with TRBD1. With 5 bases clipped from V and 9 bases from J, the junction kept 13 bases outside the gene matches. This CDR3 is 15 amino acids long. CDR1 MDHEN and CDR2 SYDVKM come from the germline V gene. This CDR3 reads CASSLLTGGRWKAFF. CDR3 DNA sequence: TGTGCCAGCAGTCTTCTGACAGGGGGTCGATGGAAAGCTTTCTTT.

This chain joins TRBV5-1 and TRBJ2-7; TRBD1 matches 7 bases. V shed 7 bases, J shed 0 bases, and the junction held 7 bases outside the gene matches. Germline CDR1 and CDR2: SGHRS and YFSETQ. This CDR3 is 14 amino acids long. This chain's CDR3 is CASSKQGSSYEQYF. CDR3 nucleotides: TGCGCCAGCTCCAAACAGGGGAGCTCCTACGAGCAGTACTTC. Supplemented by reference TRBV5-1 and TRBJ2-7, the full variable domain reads KAGVTQTPRYLIKTRGQQVTLSCSPISGHRSVSWYQQTPGQGLQFLFEYFSETQRNKGNFPGRFSGRQFSNSRSEMNVSTLELGDSALYLCASSKQGSSYEQYFGPGTRLTVT.

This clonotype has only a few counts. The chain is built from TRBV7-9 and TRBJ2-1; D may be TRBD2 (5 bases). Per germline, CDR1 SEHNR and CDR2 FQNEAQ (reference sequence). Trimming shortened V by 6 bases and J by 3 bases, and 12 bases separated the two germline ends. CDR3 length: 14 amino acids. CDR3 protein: CASSKTTRYNEQFF. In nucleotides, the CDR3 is TGTGCCAGCAGTAAGACTACACGCTACAATGAGCAGTTCTTC.

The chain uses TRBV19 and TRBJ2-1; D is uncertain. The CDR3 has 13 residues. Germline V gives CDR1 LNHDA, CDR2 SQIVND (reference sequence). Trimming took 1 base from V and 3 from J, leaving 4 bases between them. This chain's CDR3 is CASSIVDYNEQFF. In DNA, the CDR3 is TGTGCCAGTAGTATAGTCGACTACAATGAGCAGTTCTTC.

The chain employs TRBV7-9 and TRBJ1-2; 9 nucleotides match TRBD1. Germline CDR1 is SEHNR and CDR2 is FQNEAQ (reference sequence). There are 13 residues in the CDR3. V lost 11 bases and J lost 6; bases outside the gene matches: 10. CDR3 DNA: TGTGCCGTCCCGGGACAGGGACAGAATGGCTACACCTTC. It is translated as CAVPGQGQNGYTF.

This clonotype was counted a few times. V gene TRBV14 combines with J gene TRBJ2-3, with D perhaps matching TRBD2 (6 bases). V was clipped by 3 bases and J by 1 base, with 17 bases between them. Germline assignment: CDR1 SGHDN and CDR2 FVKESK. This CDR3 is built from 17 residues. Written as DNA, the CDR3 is TGTGCCAGCAGCCACCCGGGAGTTCTTCAGCGCACAGATACGCAGTATTTT. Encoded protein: CASSHPGVLQRTDTQYF.

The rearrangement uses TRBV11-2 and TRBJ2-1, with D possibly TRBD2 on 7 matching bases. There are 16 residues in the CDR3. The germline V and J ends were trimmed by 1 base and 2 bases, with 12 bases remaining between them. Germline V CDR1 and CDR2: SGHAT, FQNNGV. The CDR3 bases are TGTGCCAGCAGCTTAGGAGGGGGGGTCCCCTACAATGAGCAGTTCTTC. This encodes CASSLGGGVPYNEQFF. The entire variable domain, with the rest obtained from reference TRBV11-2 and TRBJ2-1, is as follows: EAGVAQSPRYKIIEKRQSVAFWCNPISGHATLYWYQQILGQGPKLLIQFQNNGVVDDSQLPKDRFSAERLKGVDSTLKIQPAKLEDSAVYLCASSLGGGVPYNEQFFGPGTRLTVL.